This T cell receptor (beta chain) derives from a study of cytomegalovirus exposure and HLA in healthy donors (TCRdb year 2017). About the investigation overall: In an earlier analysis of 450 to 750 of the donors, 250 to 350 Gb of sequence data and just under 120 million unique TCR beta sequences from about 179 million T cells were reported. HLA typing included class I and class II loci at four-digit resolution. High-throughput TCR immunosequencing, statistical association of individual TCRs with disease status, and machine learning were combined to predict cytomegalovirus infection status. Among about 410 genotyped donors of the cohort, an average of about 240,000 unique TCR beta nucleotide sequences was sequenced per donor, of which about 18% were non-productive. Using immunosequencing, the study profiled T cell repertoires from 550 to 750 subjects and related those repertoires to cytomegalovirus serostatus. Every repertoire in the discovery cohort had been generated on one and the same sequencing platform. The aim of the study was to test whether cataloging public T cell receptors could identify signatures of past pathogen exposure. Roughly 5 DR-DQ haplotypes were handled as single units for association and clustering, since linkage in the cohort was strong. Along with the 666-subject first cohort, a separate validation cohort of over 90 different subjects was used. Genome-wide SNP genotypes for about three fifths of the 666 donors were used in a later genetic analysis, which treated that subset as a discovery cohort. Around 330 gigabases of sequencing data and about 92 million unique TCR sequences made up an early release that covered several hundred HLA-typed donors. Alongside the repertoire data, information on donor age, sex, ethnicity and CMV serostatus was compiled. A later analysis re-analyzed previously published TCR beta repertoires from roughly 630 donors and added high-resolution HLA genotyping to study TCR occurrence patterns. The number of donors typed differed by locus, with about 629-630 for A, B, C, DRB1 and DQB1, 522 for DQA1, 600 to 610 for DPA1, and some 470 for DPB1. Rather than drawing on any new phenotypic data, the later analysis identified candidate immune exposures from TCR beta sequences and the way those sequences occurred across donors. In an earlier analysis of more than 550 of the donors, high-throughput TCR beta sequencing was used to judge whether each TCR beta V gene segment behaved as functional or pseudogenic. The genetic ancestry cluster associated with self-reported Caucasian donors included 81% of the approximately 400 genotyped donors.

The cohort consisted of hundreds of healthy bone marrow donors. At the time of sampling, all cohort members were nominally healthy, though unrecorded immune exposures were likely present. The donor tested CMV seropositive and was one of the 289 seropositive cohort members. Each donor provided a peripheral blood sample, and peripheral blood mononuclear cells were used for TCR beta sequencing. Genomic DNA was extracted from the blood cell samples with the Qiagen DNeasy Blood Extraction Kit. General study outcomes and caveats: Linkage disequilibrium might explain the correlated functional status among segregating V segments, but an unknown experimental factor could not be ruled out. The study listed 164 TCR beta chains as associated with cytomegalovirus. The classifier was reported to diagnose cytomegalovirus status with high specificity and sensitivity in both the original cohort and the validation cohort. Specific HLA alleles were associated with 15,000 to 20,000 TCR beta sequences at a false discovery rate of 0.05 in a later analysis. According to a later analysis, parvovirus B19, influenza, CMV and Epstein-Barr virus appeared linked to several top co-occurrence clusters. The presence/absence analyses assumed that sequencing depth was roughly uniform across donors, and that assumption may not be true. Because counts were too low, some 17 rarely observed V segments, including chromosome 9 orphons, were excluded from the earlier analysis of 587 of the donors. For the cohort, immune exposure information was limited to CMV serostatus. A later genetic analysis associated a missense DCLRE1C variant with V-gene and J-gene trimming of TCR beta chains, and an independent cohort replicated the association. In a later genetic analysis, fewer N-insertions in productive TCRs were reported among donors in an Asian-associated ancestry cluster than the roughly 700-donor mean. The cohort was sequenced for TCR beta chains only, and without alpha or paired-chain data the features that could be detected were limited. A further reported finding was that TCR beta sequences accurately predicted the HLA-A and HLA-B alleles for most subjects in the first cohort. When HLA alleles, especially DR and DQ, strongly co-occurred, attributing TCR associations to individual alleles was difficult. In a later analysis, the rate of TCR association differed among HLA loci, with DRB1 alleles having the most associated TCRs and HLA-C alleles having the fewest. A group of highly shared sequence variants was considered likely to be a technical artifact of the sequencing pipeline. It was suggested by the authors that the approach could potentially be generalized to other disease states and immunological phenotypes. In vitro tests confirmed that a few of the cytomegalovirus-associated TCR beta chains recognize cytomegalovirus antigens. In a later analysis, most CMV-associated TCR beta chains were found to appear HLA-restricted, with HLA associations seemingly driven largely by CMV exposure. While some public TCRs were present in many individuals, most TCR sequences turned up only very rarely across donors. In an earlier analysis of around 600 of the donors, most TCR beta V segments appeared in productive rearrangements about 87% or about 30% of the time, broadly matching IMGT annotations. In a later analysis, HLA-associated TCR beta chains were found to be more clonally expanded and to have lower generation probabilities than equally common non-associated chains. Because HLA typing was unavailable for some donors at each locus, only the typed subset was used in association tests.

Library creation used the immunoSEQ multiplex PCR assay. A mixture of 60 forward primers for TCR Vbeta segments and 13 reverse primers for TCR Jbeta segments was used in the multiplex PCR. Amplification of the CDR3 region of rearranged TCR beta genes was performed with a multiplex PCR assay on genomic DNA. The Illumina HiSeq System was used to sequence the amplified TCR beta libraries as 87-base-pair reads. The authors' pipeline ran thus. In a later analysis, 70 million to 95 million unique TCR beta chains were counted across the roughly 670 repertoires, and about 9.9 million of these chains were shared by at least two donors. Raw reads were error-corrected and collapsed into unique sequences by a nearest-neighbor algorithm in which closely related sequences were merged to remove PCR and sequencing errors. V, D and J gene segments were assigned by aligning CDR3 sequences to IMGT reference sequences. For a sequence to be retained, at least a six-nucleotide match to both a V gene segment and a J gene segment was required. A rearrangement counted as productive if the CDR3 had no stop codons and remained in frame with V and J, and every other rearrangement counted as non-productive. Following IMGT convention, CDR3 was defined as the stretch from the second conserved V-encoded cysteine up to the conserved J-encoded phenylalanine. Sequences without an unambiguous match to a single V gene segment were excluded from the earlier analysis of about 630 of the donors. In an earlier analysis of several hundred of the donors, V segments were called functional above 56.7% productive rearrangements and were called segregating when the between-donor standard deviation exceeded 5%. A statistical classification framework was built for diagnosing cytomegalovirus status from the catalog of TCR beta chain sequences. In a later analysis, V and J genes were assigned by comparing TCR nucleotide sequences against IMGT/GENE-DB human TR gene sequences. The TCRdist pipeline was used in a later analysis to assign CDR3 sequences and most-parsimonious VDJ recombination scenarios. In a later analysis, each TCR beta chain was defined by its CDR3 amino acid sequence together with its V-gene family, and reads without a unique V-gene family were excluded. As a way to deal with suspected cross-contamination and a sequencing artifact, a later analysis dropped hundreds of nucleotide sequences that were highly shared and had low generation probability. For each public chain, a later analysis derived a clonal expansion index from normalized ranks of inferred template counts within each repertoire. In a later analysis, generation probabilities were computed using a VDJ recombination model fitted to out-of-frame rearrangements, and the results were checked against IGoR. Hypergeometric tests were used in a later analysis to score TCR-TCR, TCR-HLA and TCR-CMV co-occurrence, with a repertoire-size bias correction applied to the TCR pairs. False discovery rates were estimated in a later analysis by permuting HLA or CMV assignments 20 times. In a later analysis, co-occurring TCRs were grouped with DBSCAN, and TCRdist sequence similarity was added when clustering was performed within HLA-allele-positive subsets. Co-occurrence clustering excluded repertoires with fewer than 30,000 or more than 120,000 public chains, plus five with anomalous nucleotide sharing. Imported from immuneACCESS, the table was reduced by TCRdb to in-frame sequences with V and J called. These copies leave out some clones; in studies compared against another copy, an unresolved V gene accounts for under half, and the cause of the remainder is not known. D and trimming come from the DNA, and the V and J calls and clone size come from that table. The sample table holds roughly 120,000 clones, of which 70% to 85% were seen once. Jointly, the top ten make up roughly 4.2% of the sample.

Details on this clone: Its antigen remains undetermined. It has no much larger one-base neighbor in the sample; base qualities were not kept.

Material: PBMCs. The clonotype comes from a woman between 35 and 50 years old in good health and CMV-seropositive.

At the DNA level, the sequence is TGTGCCAGCAGTGACTACAGGGAACCCTACGAGCAGTACTTC. Its protein product is CASSDYREPYEQYF. In this chain, TRBV27 is recombined with TRBJ2-7; the D gene is perhaps TRBD1, from 6 matching bases. The CDR3 covers 14 residues, taking in both the cysteine and the phenylalanine. The kept DNA is CDR3 alone, 42 bases in frame from the first base. At the junction V is shortened by 5 bases and J by 2 bases, with 13 bases in between. CDR1 MNHEY and CDR2 SMNVEV were looked up in the germline V gene (reference sequence).